This T cell receptor (beta chain) emerged from a study of T cell responses to AZD1222 COVID-19 vaccine. TCRdb keeps only in-frame clones here, not all; method: immunoSEQ multiplex PCR. The sample includes just over 150,000 clones, about 88% of them seen just once. Germline CDR1 is SGHVS and CDR2 is FQNEAQ. The CDR3 runs to 14 residues. V lost 0 bases to trimming and J lost 4 bases, with 10 bases between them. The receptor was derived from an adult who had recovered from COVID-19. The V and J genes are TRBV7-8 and TRBJ2-7; D is ambiguous. Sequenced material: peripheral blood, taken after recovery from COVID-19. Here the CDR3 reads CASSLALAGYEQYF. In nucleotides, the CDR3 is TGTGCCAGCAGCTTAGCTTTGGCCGGGTACGAGCAGTACTTC.